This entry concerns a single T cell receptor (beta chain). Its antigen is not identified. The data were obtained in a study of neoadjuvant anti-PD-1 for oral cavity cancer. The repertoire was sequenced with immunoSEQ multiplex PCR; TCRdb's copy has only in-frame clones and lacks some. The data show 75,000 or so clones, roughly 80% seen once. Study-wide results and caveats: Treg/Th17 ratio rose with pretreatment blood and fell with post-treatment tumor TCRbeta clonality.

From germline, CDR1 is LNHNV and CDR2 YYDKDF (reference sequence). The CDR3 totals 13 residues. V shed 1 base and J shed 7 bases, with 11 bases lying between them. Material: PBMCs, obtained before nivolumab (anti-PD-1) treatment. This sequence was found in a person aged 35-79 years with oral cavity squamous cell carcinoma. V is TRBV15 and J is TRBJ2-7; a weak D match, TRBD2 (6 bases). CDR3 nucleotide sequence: TGTGCCACCAGCAGAGGGGACTCTCGAGAGCAGTACTTC. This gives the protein CATSRGDSREQYF.